This TCR beta chain was identified during a study of cytomegalovirus exposure and HLA in healthy donors. The PCR employed 60 Vbeta primers together with 13 Jbeta primers. Using immunoSEQ multiplex PCR, the repertoire was profiled, and TCRdb retains in-frame clones only, with some absent. The top ten clones hold 1.3% of a sample with approximately 170,000 clones, around 85% of them seen once. Likely unrecorded immune exposures existed in these nominally healthy donors. This clone appeared a single time. The specimen was PBMCs. The TCR originated in a man aged 50-59 years in good health and CMV-seropositive.

The CDR3 reads CASSRAGEYEQYF. The CDR3 region has the DNA TGTGCCAGCAGCCGAGCGGGAGAGTACGAGCAGTACTTC. The chain employs TRBV11-2 and TRBJ2-7, with 8 bases lining up with TRBD2. V lost 5 bases to trimming and J lost 4 bases; unmatched junction nucleotides: 4. The CDR3 spans 13 residues. The germline gives CDR1 SGHAT, CDR2 FQNNGV.